The 28 T cell receptor beta chains listed next were all sequenced from one sample in a study of radiation and T cells in renal cell carcinoma. Sequenced by immunoSEQ multiplex PCR; TCRdb stores in-frame clones only, minus some. Counted here are some 120,000 clones, 88% occurring once; the ten biggest clones make up 5% to 6%. Time point described: blood 2 weeks post-SBRT. Treatment indicated: 15 Gy SBRT to primary tumor, nephrectomy 4 weeks later. The source was blood, collected from a patient whose treatment included radiotherapy and nephrectomy. The receptors shown here come from an older woman with renal cell carcinoma.

V gene TRBV19 combines with J gene TRBJ1-5, with no clear D. V shed 3 bases and J shed 4 bases, with 13 bases lying between them. CDR1 is LNHDA, CDR2 SQIVND, per germline (reference sequence). This CDR3 has 15 residues. The CDR3 protein is CASSILLGGNQPQHF. The DNA of the CDR3 is TGTGCCAGTAGTATTTTATTGGGAGGAAATCAGCCCCAGCATTTT.

The chain carries TRBV9 and TRBJ1-4; D unresolved. V dropped 4 bases and J dropped 0 bases, with 7 bases sitting between them. The CDR3 totals 14 residues. Germline values: CDR1 SGDLS, CDR2 YYNGEE. CDR3 in DNA: TGTGCCAGCAGCTTCGCTGCAACTAATGAAAAACTGTTTTTT. Its translation is CASSFAATNEKLFF.

The CDR3 sequence is CASSRKNGGDEQFF. The CDR3 nucleotides read TGTGCCAGTAGTAGGAAGAACGGAGGAGATGAGCAGTTCTTC. This chain links TRBV19 with TRBJ2-1; maybe TRBD2 (5 bases). Germline V gene sequence: CDR1 LNHDA, CDR2 SQIVND (reference sequence). Trimming cost V 4 bases and J 8 bases, with 15 bases left between them. This CDR3 has 14 amino acids.

In this sample, this clone turned up once. The chain uses TRBV19 and TRBJ1-2; 10 bases align to TRBD1. The CDR3 contains 14 residues. Trimming at V came to 7 bases and at J to 7 bases, leaving 9 bases not matched to a gene. From germline, CDR1 is LNHDA and CDR2 SQIVND (reference sequence). The CDR3, as DNA: TGTGCCAGTATCCCCCGGGACAGGGGCTCTGGCTACACCTTC. It is translated as CASIPRDRGSGYTF.

The chain has TRBV6-5 and TRBJ2-7; 11 nucleotides line up with TRBD2. Trimming took 6 bases from V and 2 from J; bases not matched to a gene: 3. The CDR3 spans 14 residues. Germline loops: CDR1 MNHEY, CDR2 SVGAGI. The CDR3 coding sequence is TGTGCCAGCAGCGCTAGCGGGGGGCCCTACGAGCAGTACTTC. Translating it yields CASSASGGPYEQYF.

V gene TRBV6-1 combines with J gene TRBJ2-4; TRBD1 matches 9 bases. CDR1 is MNHNS and CDR2 is SASEGT in the germline V gene. The J segment lost 6 bases and the V segment lost 8 bases, leaving 11 bases of the junction unmatched. This CDR3 has 15 amino acids. The CDR3 nucleotides read TGTGCCAGCGTGCAGGGGGGACAGGGCCCAAACATTCAGTACTTC. Its translation is CASVQGGQGPNIQYF.

The CDR3 protein is CASSRSGGPGNEQFF. Written as DNA, the CDR3 is TGTGCCAGTAGTAGGTCGGGGGGGCCAGGTAATGAGCAGTTCTTC. This chain links TRBV19 with TRBJ2-1, with 8 bases lining up with TRBD2. Trimming removed 4 bases from V and 7 bases from J; junction bases left unmatched: 9. The germline gives CDR1 LNHDA, CDR2 SQIVND (reference sequence). The CDR3 is 15 residues long.

V usage is TRBV7-3 and J usage is TRBJ2-5; D is undetermined. Trimming took off 2 bases at V and 5 bases at J, with 9 bases between the two ends. The CDR3 is 13 residues long. Germline V gene sequence: CDR1 SGHTA, CDR2 FQGTGA. Here the CDR3 DNA reads TGTGCCAGCAGCTTAGACGTCCGGGAGACCCAGTACTTC. Translated: CASSLDVRETQYF.

The rearrangement uses TRBV6-6 and TRBJ2-3, with D uncertain. This CDR3 has 12 amino acids. Per germline, CDR1 MNHNY and CDR2 SVGAGI (reference sequence). Trimming took off 3 bases at V and 4 bases at J, with 5 bases between the two ends. The chain's CDR3 is CASSYKADTQYF. CDR3 in DNA: TGTGCCAGCAGTTATAAAGCAGATACGCAGTATTTT.

This chain joins TRBV13 and TRBJ2-1; D possibly corresponds to TRBD1 (5 bases). Germline V CDR1 and CDR2: PRHDT, FYEKMQ (reference sequence). This CDR3 is 15 amino acids long. V lost 2 bases to trimming and J lost 3 bases, with 11 bases between them. CDR3 in amino acids: CASSLPSTGYNEQFF. DNA of the CDR3: TGTGCCAGCAGCTTACCCAGCACAGGCTACAATGAGCAGTTCTTC.

The rearrangement joins TRBV7-2 to TRBJ1-1; D ambiguous. Looked up from germline, CDR1 is SGHTA and CDR2 is FQGNSA. The CDR3 consists of 12 residues. The V end was cut by 2 bases, the J end by 11 bases, with 12 bases between. The CDR3 sequence: CASSLQLREAFF. The CDR3 nucleotides read TGTGCCAGCAGCTTACAGCTTCGTGAGGCTTTCTTT.

This chain links TRBV7-6 with TRBJ1-4; no clear D. Per the germline V gene, CDR1 is SGHVS and CDR2 is FNYEAQ. The CDR3 is 13 residues long. Deletions cut 6 bases from V and 8 bases from J, with 13 bases between. CDR3 amino acids: CASSPLGGEKLFF. The DNA for the CDR3 is TGTGCCAGCAGTCCCTTGGGCGGCGAAAAACTGTTTTTT.

The chain uses TRBV4-2 and TRBJ2-5; tentatively, D is TRBD1 (6 bases). Germline V gene sequence: CDR1 LGHNA, CDR2 YNFKEQ. Between the trimmed V and J ends, which lost 3 bases and 1 base, there was a span of 18 bases. This CDR3 has 17 residues. The CDR3 is CASSQTPGGLLQETQYF. Here the CDR3 DNA reads TGTGCCAGCAGCCAGACCCCTGGGGGCTTGCTCCAAGAGACCCAGTACTTC.

The rearrangement links TRBV19 to TRBJ1-3; D gene ambiguous. CDR1 and CDR2 from the germline V gene are LNHDA and SQIVND (reference sequence). This CDR3 has 14 residues. The ends were cut back, 6 bases at V and 5 bases at J, with 14 bases in the middle. In DNA, the CDR3 is TGTGCCAGTAGCCTGGGAGGGCCTCGAAACACCATATATTTT. Its protein is CASSLGGPRNTIYF.

This chain joins TRBV15 and TRBJ2-7, with no clear D. V was cut by 0 bases and J by 6 bases, with 12 bases left in between. There are 14 residues in the CDR3. Germline CDR1 LNHNV, CDR2 YYDKDF (reference sequence). CDR3: CATSRDWGGGEQYF. The CDR3 DNA follows: TGTGCCACCAGCAGAGATTGGGGTGGCGGCGAGCAGTACTTC.

The rearrangement uses TRBV5-4 and TRBJ2-2; 11 bases map to TRBD2. Trimming cost V 4 bases and J 1 base; bases outside gene matches: 3. The CDR3 has 16 residues. Per germline, CDR1 SGHNT and CDR2 YYREEE (reference sequence). The CDR3 nucleotides are TGTGCCAGCAGCCAGACTAGCGGGGTGAACACCGGGGAGCTGTTTTTT. Translation gives CASSQTSGVNTGELFF. The variable domain in full, completed from reference TRBV5-4 and TRBJ2-2, reads ETGVTQSPTHLIKTRGQQVTLRCSSQSGHNTVSWYQQALGQGPQFIFQYYREEENGRGNFPPRFSGLQFPNYSSELNVNALELDDSALYLCASSQTSGVNTGELFFGEGSRLTVL.

The rearrangement joins TRBV27 to TRBJ1-5, with D unclear. The CDR3 runs 13 residues. Trimming left V 3 bases short and J 1 base short, with 4 bases between. The germline V gene encodes CDR1 MNHEY and CDR2 SMNVEV (reference sequence). CDR3 protein: CASSFSSNQPQHF. The CDR3 DNA reads as TGTGCCAGCAGTTTTTCGAGCAATCAGCCCCAGCATTTT.

The V call is TRBV9, the J call TRBJ2-5, with D possibly being TRBD2 (6 bases). The V end lost 0 bases, the J end lost 1 base, and 16 bases lay between the germline ends. Germline CDR1 is SGDLS and CDR2 is YYNGEE. The CDR3 is 17 residues long. In nucleotides, the CDR3 is TGTGCCAGCAGCGTAGCCGTGGGGAGGACTGGCCAAGAGACCCAGTACTTC. It translates to CASSVAVGRTGQETQYF. The full variable domain, in which reference TRBV9 and TRBJ2-5 provide the parts outside the CDR3, is DSGVTQTPKHLITATGQRVTLRCSPRSGDLSVYWYQQSLDQGLQFLIQYYNGEERAKGNILERFSAQQFPDLHSELNLSSLELGDSALYFCASSVAVGRTGQETQYFGPGTRLLVL.

This clone is a singleton in its sample. This chain links TRBV29-1 with TRBJ1-4; D might be TRBD1 (6 bases). The germline V gene has CDR1 SQVTM and CDR2 ANQGSEA. V lost 7 bases to trimming and J lost 7 bases, with 16 bases between them. CDR3 length: 13 residues. CDR3 nucleotide sequence: TGCAGCGGGCAGGGGATTAGGGGTGAAAAACTGTTTTTT. It yields the protein CSGQGIRGEKLFF. Filled out from reference TRBV29-1 and TRBJ1-4, the complete variable domain reads SAVISQKPSRDICQRGTSLTIQCQVDSQVTMMFWYRQQPGQSLTLIATANQGSEATYESGFVIDKFPISRPNLTFSTLTVSNMSPEDSSIYLCSGQGIRGEKLFFGSGTQLSVL.

V gene TRBV29-1 combines with J gene TRBJ1-1; D unresolved. The CDR3 totals 12 residues. The V end was cut by 7 bases, the J end by 0 bases, with 9 bases between. Germline-derived CDR1 and CDR2 are SQVTM and ANQGSEA. The CDR3, as DNA: TGCAGCGCCAAGACACTGAACACTGAAGCTTTCTTT. Translating gives CSAKTLNTEAFF.

This chain links TRBV27 with TRBJ2-5, with 7 bases aligning to TRBD1. J lost 6 bases, V lost 5 bases, and 6 bases had no gene match. Germline V gene sequence: CDR1 MNHEY, CDR2 SMNVEV (reference sequence). The CDR3 is made up of 13 amino acids. CDR3 sequence (DNA): TGTGCCAGCAGTGCACAGGGGTCAAAGACCCAGTACTTC. It translates to CASSAQGSKTQYF.

This chain links TRBV27 with TRBJ2-7; no reliable D call. Per the germline V gene, CDR1 is MNHEY and CDR2 is SMNVEV (reference sequence). There are 14 residues in the CDR3. Trimming removed 6 bases from V and 2 bases from J, with 14 bases in between. CDR3 loop: CASRMDVDAYEQYF. The CDR3 nucleotides are TGTGCCAGCAGGATGGACGTTGACGCCTACGAGCAGTACTTC.

The chain is built from TRBV19 and TRBJ2-7; 8 bases fit TRBD1. Germline V lookup: CDR1 LNHDA, CDR2 SQIVND (reference sequence). J was trimmed by 2 bases and V by 4 bases; bases with no gene match: 7. The CDR3 length is 15 residues. For the CDR3, the DNA is TGTGCCAGTAGTACACCTGACAGGGGCGCCTACGAGCAGTACTTC. It encodes CASSTPDRGAYEQYF.

The sample holds one count of this clone. The CDR3 nucleotides read TGTGCCAGCAGCTTAGGCAGCGGGGGGTCCCAAGAGACCCAGTACTTC. This encodes CASSLGSGGSQETQYF. This sequence joins TRBV7-2 and TRBJ2-5, with 9 bases matching TRBD2. V dropped 1 base and J dropped 1; count of bases not matched to a gene: 4. Germline CDR1 SGHTA, CDR2 FQGNSA. The CDR3 length is 16 residues.

This chain links TRBV27 with TRBJ2-5; TRBD2 matches 10 bases. The V gene's germline CDR1 is MNHEY and CDR2 SMNVEV (reference sequence). The trim removed 6 bases at V and 5 bases at J, leaving 15 bases unmatched. The CDR3 consists of 17 residues. The CDR3 loop is CASRPYGTSARSETQYF. CDR3 coding DNA: TGTGCCAGCAGACCCTACGGGACTAGCGCCCGATCGGAGACCCAGTACTTC.

The chain joins TRBV6-6 to TRBJ2-2; possible D gene TRBD1, 6 bases. The germline gives CDR1 MNHNY, CDR2 SVGAGI (reference sequence). The CDR3 totals 15 residues. Trimming left V 5 bases short and J 1 base short, with 11 bases between. Here the CDR3 reads CASSTDRWNTGELFF. The CDR3 bases are TGTGCCAGCAGTACAGACAGGTGGAACACCGGGGAGCTGTTTTTT.

The gene calls are TRBV28 and TRBJ2-5; TRBD2 aligns across 13 bases. Trimming at V came to 6 bases and at J to 3 bases, leaving 16 bases not matched to a gene. The CDR3 spans 19 residues. Per germline, CDR1 MDHEN and CDR2 SYDVKM. CDR3 region: CASSRGGLAGILPKETQYF. The CDR3 coding sequence is TGTGCCAGCAGCCGCGGGGGACTAGCGGGGATTCTACCAAAAGAGACCCAGTACTTC.

This clone was recorded once. This chain uses TRBV19 with TRBJ1-2; no reliable D call. Germline CDR1 is LNHDA and CDR2 is SQIVND (reference sequence). V lost 5 bases and J lost 5, with 18 bases in between. The CDR3 totals 15 residues. The CDR3 DNA sequence: TGTGCCAGTAGTGCTGACCGACTGGGAACTTATGGCTACACCTTC. Its protein product is CASSADRLGTYGYTF.